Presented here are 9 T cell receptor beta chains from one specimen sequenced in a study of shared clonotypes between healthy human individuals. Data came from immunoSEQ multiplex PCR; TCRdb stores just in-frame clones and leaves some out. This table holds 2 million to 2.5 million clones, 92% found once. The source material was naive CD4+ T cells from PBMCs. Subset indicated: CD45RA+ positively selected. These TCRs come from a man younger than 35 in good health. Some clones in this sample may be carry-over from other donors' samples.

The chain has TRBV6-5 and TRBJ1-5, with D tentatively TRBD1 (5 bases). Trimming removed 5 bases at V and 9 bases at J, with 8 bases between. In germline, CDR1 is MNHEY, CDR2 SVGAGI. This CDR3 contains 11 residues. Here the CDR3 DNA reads TGTGCCAGCAGTAATGGGGGGCCCCAGCATTTT. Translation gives CASSNGGPQHF.

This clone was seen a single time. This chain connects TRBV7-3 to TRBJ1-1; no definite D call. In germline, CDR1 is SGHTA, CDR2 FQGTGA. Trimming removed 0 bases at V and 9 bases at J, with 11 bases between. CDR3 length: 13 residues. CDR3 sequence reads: CASSLTLQGKAFF. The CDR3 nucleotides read TGTGCCAGCAGCTTAACGTTGCAAGGAAAAGCTTTCTTT.

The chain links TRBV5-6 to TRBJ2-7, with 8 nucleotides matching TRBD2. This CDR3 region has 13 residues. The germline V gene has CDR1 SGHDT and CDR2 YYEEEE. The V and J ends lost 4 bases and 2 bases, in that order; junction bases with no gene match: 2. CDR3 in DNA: TGTGCCAGCAGCCGTAGCGGGACCTACGAGCAGTACTTC. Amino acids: CASSRSGTYEQYF.

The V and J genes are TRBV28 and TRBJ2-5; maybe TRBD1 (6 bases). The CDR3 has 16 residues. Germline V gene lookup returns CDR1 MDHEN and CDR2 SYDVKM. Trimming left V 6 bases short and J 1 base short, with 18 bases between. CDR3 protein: CASSEQGLVAQETQYF. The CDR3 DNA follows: TGTGCCAGCAGCGAACAGGGTTTGGTCGCCCAAGAGACCCAGTACTTC.

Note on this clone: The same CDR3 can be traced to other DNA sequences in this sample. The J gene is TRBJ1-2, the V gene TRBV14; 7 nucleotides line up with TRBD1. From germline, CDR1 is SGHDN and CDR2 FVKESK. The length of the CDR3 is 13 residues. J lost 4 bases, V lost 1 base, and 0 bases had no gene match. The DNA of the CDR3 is TGTGCCAGCAGCCAAGGACAGGGCTATGGCTACACCTTC. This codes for CASSQGQGYGYTF.

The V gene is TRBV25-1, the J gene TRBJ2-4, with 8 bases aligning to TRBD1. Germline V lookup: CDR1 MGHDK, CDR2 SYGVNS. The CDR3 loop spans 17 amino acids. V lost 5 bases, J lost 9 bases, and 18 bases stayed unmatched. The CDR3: CASSSGDNGGQGGIQYF. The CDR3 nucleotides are TGTGCCAGCAGTTCGGGTGATAATGGAGGACAGGGAGGCATTCAGTACTTC.

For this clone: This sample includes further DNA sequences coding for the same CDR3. DNA for the CDR3: TGTGCCAGCAGCGGAAGGAGCTCCTACAATGAGCAGTTCTTC. Encoded protein: CASSGRSSYNEQFF. The rearrangement joins TRBV6-5 to TRBJ2-1; D unresolved. V was trimmed by 6 bases and J by 0 bases, leaving 9 bases between them. The CDR3 runs to 14 residues. The germline V gene has CDR1 MNHEY and CDR2 SVGAGI.

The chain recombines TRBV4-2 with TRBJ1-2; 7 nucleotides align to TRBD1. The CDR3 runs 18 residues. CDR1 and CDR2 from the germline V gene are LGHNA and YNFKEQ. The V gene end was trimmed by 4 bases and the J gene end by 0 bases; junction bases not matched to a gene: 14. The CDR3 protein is CASSRDGQVAKSNYGYTF. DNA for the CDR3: TGTGCCAGCAGCCGAGATGGACAGGTCGCGAAATCTAACTATGGCTACACCTTC.

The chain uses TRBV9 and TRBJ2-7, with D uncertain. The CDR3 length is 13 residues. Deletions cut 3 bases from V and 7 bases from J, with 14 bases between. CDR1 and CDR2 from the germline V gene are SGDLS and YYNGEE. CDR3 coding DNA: TGTGCCAGCAGCGCATCACCCAGAGGTGAGCAGTACTTC. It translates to CASSASPRGEQYF.